The clone carrying this T cell receptor (beta chain) was counted at least ten times. What it binds is unknown. Uncontrolled infection, other autoimmune disease, pregnancy or lactation led to exclusion. The PBMCs studied were ones that came from about 10 ml fresh peripheral blood. This entry is derived from a study of T cells in Graves' hyperthyroidism and ophthalmopathy. Study outcomes and limitations: In validation, the model predicted ophthalmopathy. These predictions came a median about 6.5 months before onset. Blood also held most thyroid clonotypes expanded beyond 0.001.

The TCR beta CDR3 regions underwent amplification using RNA transcripts as the source. First-round RT-PCR with HTBI primers amplified the TCR CDR3 region. TCRdb called the multiplex PCR reads again in MiXCR, with one record for every CDR3 protein. The data show 400,000 to 550,000 distinct CDR3 sequences, 13% to 15% seen once. V was cut by 2 bases and J by 2 bases, with 12 bases left in between. The germline CDR1 and CDR2 sequences are LGHDT and YNNKEL (reference sequence). The CDR3 is made up of 15 amino acids. The gene calls are TRBV3-1 and TRBJ1-2; D is perhaps TRBD1 (5 bases). Sequencing used blood. The receptor comes from a woman aged 18-29 years with Graves' hyperthyroidism. CDR3 residues: CASSQRGTGNYGYTF. In DNA form, the CDR3 reads TGTGCCAGCAGCCAAAGGGGTACAGGAAACTATGGCTACACCTTC.